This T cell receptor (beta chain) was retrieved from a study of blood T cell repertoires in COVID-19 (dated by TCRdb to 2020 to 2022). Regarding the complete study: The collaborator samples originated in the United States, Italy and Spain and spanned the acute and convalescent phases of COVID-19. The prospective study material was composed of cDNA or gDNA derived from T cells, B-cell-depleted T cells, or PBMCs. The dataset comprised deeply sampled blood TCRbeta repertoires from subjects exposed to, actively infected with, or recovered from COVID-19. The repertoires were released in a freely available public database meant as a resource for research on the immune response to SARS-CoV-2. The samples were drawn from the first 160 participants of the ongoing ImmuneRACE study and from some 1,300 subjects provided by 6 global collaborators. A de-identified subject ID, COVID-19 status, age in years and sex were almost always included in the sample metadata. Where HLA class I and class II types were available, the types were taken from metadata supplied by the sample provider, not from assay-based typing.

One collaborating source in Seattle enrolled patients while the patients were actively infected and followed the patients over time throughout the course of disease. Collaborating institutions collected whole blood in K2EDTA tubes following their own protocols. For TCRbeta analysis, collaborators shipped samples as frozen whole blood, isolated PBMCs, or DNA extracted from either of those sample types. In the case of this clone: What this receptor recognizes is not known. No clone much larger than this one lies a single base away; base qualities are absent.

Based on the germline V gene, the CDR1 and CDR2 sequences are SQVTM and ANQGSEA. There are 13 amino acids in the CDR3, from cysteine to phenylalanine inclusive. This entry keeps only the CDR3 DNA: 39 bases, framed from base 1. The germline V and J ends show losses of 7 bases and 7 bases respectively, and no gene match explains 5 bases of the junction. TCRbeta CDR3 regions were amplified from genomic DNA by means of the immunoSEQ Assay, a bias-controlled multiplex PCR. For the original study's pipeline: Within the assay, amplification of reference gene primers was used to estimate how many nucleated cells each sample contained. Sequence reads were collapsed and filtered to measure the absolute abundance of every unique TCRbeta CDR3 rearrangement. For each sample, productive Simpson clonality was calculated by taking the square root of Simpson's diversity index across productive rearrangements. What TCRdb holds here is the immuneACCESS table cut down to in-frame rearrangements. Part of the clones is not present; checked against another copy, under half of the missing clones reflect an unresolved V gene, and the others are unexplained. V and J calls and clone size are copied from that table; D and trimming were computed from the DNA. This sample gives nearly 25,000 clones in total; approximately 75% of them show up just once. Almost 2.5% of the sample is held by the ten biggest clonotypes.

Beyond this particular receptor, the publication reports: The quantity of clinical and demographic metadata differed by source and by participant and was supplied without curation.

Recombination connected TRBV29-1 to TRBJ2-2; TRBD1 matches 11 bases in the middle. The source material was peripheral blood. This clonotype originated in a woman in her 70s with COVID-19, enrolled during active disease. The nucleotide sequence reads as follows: TGCAGCGCCGGACAGGGGGCGGTCGGGGAGCTGTTTTTT. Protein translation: CSAGQGAVGELFF.